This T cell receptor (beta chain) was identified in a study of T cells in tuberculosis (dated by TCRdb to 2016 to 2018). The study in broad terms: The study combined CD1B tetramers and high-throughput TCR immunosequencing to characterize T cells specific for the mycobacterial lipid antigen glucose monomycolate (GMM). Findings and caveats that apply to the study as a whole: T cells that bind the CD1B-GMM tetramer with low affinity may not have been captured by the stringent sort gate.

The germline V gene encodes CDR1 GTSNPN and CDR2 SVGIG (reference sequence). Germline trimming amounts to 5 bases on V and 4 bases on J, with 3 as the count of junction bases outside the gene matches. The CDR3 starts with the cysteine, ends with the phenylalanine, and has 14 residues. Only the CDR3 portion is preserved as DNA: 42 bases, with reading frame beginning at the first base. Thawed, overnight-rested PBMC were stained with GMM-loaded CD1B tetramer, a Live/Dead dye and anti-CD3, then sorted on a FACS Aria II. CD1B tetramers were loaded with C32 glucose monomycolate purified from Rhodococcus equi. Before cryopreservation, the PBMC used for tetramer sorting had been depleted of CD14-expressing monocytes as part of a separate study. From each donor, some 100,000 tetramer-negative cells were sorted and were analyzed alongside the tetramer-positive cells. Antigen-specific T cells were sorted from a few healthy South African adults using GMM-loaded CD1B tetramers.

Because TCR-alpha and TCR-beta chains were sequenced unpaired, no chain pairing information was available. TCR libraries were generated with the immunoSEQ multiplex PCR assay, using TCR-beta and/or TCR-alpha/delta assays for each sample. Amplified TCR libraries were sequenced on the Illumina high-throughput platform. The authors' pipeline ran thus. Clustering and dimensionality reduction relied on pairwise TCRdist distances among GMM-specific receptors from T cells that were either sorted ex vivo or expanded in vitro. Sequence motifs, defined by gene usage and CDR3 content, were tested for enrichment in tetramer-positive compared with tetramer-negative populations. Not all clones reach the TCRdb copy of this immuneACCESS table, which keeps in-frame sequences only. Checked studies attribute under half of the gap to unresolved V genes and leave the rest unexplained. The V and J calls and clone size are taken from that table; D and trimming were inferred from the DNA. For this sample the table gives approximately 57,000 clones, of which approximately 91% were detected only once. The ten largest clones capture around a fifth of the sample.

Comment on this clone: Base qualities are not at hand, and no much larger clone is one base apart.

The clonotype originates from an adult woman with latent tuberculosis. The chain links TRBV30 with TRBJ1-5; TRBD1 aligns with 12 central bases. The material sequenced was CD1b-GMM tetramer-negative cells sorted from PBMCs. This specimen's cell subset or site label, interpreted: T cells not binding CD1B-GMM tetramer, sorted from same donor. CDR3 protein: CAWSGQGANQPQHF. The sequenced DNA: TGTGCCTGGTCGGGACAGGGGGCGAATCAGCCCCAGCATTTT.